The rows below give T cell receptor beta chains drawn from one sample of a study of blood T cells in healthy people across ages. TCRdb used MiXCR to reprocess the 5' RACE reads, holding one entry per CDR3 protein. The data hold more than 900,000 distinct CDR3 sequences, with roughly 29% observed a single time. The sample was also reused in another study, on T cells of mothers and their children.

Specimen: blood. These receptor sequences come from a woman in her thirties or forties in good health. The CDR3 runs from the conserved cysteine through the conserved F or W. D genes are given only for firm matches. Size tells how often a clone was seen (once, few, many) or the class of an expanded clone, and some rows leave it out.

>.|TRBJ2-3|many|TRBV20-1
TGCAGTGCTAGAGATCGAAGGAGCGGAACTAGCACAGATACGCAGTATTTT
CSARDRRSGTSTDTQYF
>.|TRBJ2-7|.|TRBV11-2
TGTGCCAGCAGCTTAATGGGGGCTGCTAACTACGAGCAGTACTTC
CASSLMGAANYEQYF
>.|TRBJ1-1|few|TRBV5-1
TGCGCCAGCAGCTTGATGGCTCGGCGGGACACTGAAGCTTTCTTT
CASSLMARRDTEAFF
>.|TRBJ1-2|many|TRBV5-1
TGCGCCAGCAGCCTCGGAGGGGGATTCGGCTACACCTTC
CASSLGGGFGYTF
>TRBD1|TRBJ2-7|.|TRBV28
TGTGCCAGCAGGGAATTTAGGGACAGATCCTACGAGCAGTACTTC
CASREFRDRSYEQYF
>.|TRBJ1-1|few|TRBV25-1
TGTGCCAGCAGTGTGGACATTTTGAACACTGAAGCTTTCTTT
CASSVDILNTEAFF
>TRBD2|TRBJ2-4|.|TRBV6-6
TGTGCCGAGGCTTCAGAGGCGGGAGGGGTTGAGCAGTACTTC
CAEASEAGGVEQYF
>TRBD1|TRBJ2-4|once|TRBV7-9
TGTGCCAGCAGCTCCGCCCAGGACAGGGTAGACATTCAGGACTTC
CASSSAQDRVDIQDF
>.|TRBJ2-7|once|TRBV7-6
TGTGCCAGCAGCCGCAGCTTCTACGAGCAGTACTTC
CASSRSFYEQYF
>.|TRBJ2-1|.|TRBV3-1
TGTGCCAGCAGCGCCCAGTTTTGGGGGAATGAGCAGTTCTTC
CASSAQFWGNEQFF
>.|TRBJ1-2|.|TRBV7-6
TGTGCCAGCAGTCCATTGACGGAAGACTATGGCTACACCTTC
CASSPLTEDYGYTF
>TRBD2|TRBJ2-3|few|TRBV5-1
TGCGCCAGCAGCTTGGACCAGCGGGGGACCACAGATACGCAGTATTTT
CASSLDQRGTTDTQYF
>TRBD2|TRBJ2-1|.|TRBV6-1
TGTGCCAGCAGTGAAGCGCCTAGCGGGGGGAATGGGCAGTTCTTC
CASSEAPSGGNGQFF
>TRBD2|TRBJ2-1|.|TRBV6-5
TGTGCCAGCAGTTACGATGGGACTAGCCCAAGGGGGCAGTTCTTC
CASSYDGTSPRGQFF
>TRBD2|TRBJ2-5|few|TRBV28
TGTGCCAGCAACGCTTCGGGACTAGCGGAACAAGAGACCCAGTACTTC
CASNASGLAEQETQYF
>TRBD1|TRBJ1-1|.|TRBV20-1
TGCAGTGCTAGCCCTGGACAGGGGGGAACGAACACTGAAGCTTTCTTT
CSASPGQGGTNTEAFF